These 18 T cell receptor beta chains were all obtained from the same sample, sequenced in a study of T cell responses to AZD1222 COVID-19 vaccine (dated by TCRdb to the early 2020s). Receptor amplification or capture employed the immunoSEQ multiplex PCR assay. Entries here come from immuneACCESS through TCRdb and include only in-frame sequences with V and J called. Some clones fail to appear in such tables; in the studies checked, an unresolved V gene covers under half of the shortfall, and the cause of the remainder is unknown. A total of approximately 100,000 clones appear in this sample, about 90% of them only once. In total, the top ten clones hold around 6.9% of the sample. The time point label here, explained by the study, means: baseline before first vaccination. The source was peripheral blood, collected on day 0 of AZD1222 vaccination. These receptors were collected from an adult in good health.

The J gene is TRBJ2-5, the V gene TRBV7-3, with 8 nucleotides matching TRBD2. The CDR3 totals 13 residues. The V segment lost 6 bases and the J segment 1 base; nucleotides outside the gene matches: 1. Germline V gene sequence: CDR1 SGHTA, CDR2 FQGTGA. CDR3 coding DNA: TGTGCCAGCAGTCGGGGGGGCCAAGAGACCCAGTACTTC. Translating gives CASSRGGQETQYF.

The chain recombines TRBV12-3 or TRBV12-4 with TRBJ1-6; TRBD1 is a possible D gene (5 bases). The CDR3 sequence is 13 residues long. V was pared by 3 bases and J by 10 bases, with 10 bases between. CDR3 sequence reads: CASSFGGESPLHF. The CDR3 DNA follows: TGTGCCAGCAGTTTCGGGGGGGAATCACCCCTCCACTTT.

The chain employs TRBV19 and TRBJ1-5, with 8 bases aligning to TRBD1. V was clipped by 3 bases and J by 2 bases; unmatched bases: 3. The germline CDR1 and CDR2 sequences are LNHDA and SQIVND (reference sequence). This CDR3 contains 15 residues. The DNA of the CDR3 is TGTGCCAGTAGTATTCCGGGACAGGGCAATCAGCCCCAGCATTTT. Protein product: CASSIPGQGNQPQHF.

This rearrangement joins TRBV2 to TRBJ1-6, with no clear D. Trimming stripped 7 bases from V and 12 bases from J, with 19 bases between. Germline V gives CDR1 SNHLY, CDR2 FYNNEI. The CDR3 sequence is 14 residues long. CDR3 in DNA: TGTGCCAGCAAAAATCCTGGGCAGGAGAAACCCCTCCACTTT. It translates to CASKNPGQEKPLHF.

The rearrangement uses TRBV29-1 and TRBJ2-1; TRBD2 might be the D (6 bases). The CDR3 is 15 residues long. V was cut by 2 bases and J by 8 bases, with 19 bases left in between. CDR1 is SQVTM, CDR2 ANQGSEA, per germline. The CDR3 sequence: CSVEIPGAVLDEQFF. The DNA of the CDR3 is TGCAGCGTTGAAATTCCGGGAGCCGTTTTGGATGAGCAGTTCTTC.

This chain joins TRBV3-1 (or the pseudogene TRBV3-2) and TRBJ1-5; TRBD1 might be the D (6 bases). Germline V CDR1 and CDR2: LGHDT, YNNKEL (reference sequence). This CDR3 is 16 amino acids long. Trimming pared 1 base from V and 0 bases from J, leaving 10 bases between. The CDR3 region is CASSQGRDISNQPQHF. CDR3 nucleotide sequence: TGTGCCAGCAGCCAAGGGCGGGACATTAGCAATCAGCCCCAGCATTTT.

V gene TRBV9 combines with J gene TRBJ2-7, with 10 bases fitting TRBD2. CDR1 and CDR2 (germline): SGDLS, YYNGEE. The V and J ends lost 0 bases and 6 bases, in that order; junction bases with no gene match: 6. This CDR3 has 15 residues. The CDR3 nucleotides read TGTGCCAGCAGCGTAGGAGCGGGGGGGCCCCTCGAGCAGTACTTC. Its translation is CASSVGAGGPLEQYF.

V usage is TRBV5-5 and J usage is TRBJ2-2, with a possible D match to TRBD1 (5 bases). Germline CDR1 reads SGHKS; CDR2 reads YYEKEE (reference sequence). V gave up 4 bases and J gave up 4 bases, with 14 bases separating them. This CDR3 contains 15 residues. This chain's CDR3 is CASSPNGASTGELFF. DNA for the CDR3: TGTGCCAGCAGCCCCAATGGGGCGAGCACCGGGGAGCTGTTTTTT. Full variable domain (remainder filled in from reference TRBV5-5 and TRBJ2-2): DAGVTQSPTHLIKTRGQQVTLRCSPISGHKSVSWYQQVLGQGPQFIFQYYEKEERGRGNFPDRFSARQFPNYSSELNVNALLLGDSALYLCASSPNGASTGELFFGEGSRLTVL.

CDR3 bases: TGTGCCAGCAGCAAAGGAAGGACAGGGGCTAGGTTTCCACATGCAACAGATACGCAGTATTTT. Encoded protein: CASSKGRTGARFPHATDTQYF. The chain uses TRBV21-1 and TRBJ2-3; the table's D call of TRBD1 was not tested on the DNA. TRBV21-1 is deemed a pseudogene. The CDR3 sequence is 21 residues long.

V gene TRBV29-1 combines with J gene TRBJ2-1; D is undetermined. Deletions cut 4 bases from V and 2 bases from J, with 21 bases between. This CDR3 is 17 amino acids long. Germline loops: CDR1 SQVTM, CDR2 ANQGSEA. Here the CDR3 reads CSVATPRSSPPYNEQFF. CDR3 bases: TGCAGCGTTGCTACACCCCGGTCGAGTCCGCCCTACAATGAGCAGTTCTTC.

This chain joins TRBV7-6 and TRBJ1-5, with TRBD1 identical over 7 bases. V shed 5 bases, J shed 1 base, and the junction held 5 bases outside the gene matches. Germline values: CDR1 SGHVS, CDR2 FNYEAQ. There are 15 residues in the CDR3. The DNA of the CDR3 is TGTGCCAGCAGCCCCTGGGGACAGAGCAATCAGCCCCAGCATTTT. Protein product: CASSPWGQSNQPQHF.

The chain employs TRBV3-1 (or the pseudogene TRBV3-2) and TRBJ1-3; 8 bases line up with TRBD1. CDR1 LGHDT and CDR2 YNNKEL come from the germline V gene (reference sequence). J gave up 8 bases and V 4 bases, and 1 base lay outside the gene matches. The CDR3 has 12 residues. The DNA of the CDR3 is TGTGCCAGCAGCCCGGACAGGGACACCATATATTTT. Translated, it gives CASSPDRDTIYF.

The rearrangement uses TRBV7-9 and TRBJ2-7, with D possibly TRBD2 on 5 matching bases. CDR1 and CDR2 from the germline V gene are SEHNR and FQNEAQ (reference sequence). The CDR3 is 14 amino acids. Trimming cost V 5 bases and J 2 bases, with 13 bases left between them. The DNA for the CDR3 is TGTGCCAGCAGCCCCCGGACTGTAACCTACGAGCAGTACTTC. Translation: CASSPRTVTYEQYF.

CDR3 protein: CASSRQIYSGNTIYF. The CDR3 nucleotides read TGTGCCAGCAGTCGTCAGATTTACTCTGGAAACACCATATATTTT. The chain uses TRBV6-5 and TRBJ1-3; D is ambiguous. The ends were cut back, 5 bases at V and 0 bases at J, with 11 bases in the middle. Per germline, CDR1 MNHEY and CDR2 SVGAGI. There are 15 residues in the CDR3.

This clone is a singleton in its sample. The chain recombines TRBV10-2 with TRBJ1-4; 7 bases are a match to TRBD1. Germline loops: CDR1 WSHSY, CDR2 SAAADI. The V gene end was trimmed by 4 bases and the J gene end by 4 bases; junction bases not matched to a gene: 9. This CDR3 is built from 16 residues. The CDR3 is CASSGVQTGNNEKLFF. CDR3 sequence (DNA): TGCGCCAGCAGTGGGGTCCAGACAGGGAATAATGAAAAACTGTTTTTT.

The chain is built from TRBV18 and TRBJ2-7; the D is unclear. The CDR3 length is 13 residues. Deletions cut 1 base from V and 6 bases from J, with 10 bases between. The germline CDR1 and CDR2 sequences are KGHSH and LQKENI. The CDR3: CASSPLGVGEQYF. The DNA of the CDR3 is TGTGCCAGCTCACCACTTGGAGTTGGCGAGCAGTACTTC.

The rearrangement links TRBV20-1 to TRBJ1-3, with D perhaps matching TRBD1 (5 bases). Germline loops: CDR1 DFQATT, CDR2 SNEGSKA (reference sequence). The CDR3 totals 13 residues. Trimming took off 3 bases at V and 1 base at J, with 7 bases between the two ends. The CDR3, as DNA: TGCAGTGCTAGTCGGACATCTGGAAACACCATATATTTT. Translated, it gives CSASRTSGNTIYF.

The gene calls are TRBV9 and TRBJ2-2; D unresolved. Deletions cut 0 bases from V and 0 bases from J, with 6 bases between. The V gene's germline CDR1 is SGDLS and CDR2 YYNGEE. This CDR3 spans 15 amino acids. The CDR3 sequence is CASSVGSTNTGELFF. DNA of the CDR3: TGTGCCAGCAGCGTAGGTAGCACGAACACCGGGGAGCTGTTTTTT. Full variable domain (remainder filled in from reference TRBV9 and TRBJ2-2): DSGVTQTPKHLITATGQRVTLRCSPRSGDLSVYWYQQSLDQGLQFLIQYYNGEERAKGNILERFSAQQFPDLHSELNLSSLELGDSALYFCASSVGSTNTGELFFGEGSRLTVL.